This note documents a single T cell receptor beta chain sequence. No antigen is known for it. No much larger clonotype is one base removed from it; base qualities were not supplied. CDR1 and CDR2 were assigned from the germline V gene (reference sequence) as DFQATT and SNEGSKA. V loses 0 bases, J loses 5 bases, and the germline ends lie 7 bases apart. The CDR3 runs 13 residues from the cysteine to the phenylalanine. The kept DNA is CDR3 alone, 39 bases in frame from the first base. The data originate from a study of T cell repertoires in cytomegalovirus infection (dated by TCRdb to between 2018 and 2021). Regarding the research as a whole: The HLA type of each donor mattered for the analysis, because public TCR beta signatures pointed to carriage of CMV infection along with the matching HLA type. The study at large found these results: In both this cohort and an independent roughly 350-donor cohort, the cumulative frequency of public TCR beta family members distinguished carriers of CMV infection plus the relevant HLA type. In the ex vivo response, HLA-C-restricted CMV-specific TCR beta clonotypes were dominant, and in two of eight donors the single most frequent clonotype came from this HLA-C-restricted group.

TCRdb shows the sequencer as Illumina HiSeq 1500. Clones were called with MiXCR by TCRdb after fastp trimmed the public reads at Q25, and only in-frame beta chains were retained. Entries that share a CDR3 protein sequence are merged under the most common genes and DNA. The sample contains roughly 600,000 distinct CDR3 sequences, about 24% of them found a single time. The leading ten clones occupy under 8.5% of the sample. The sequence links TRBV20-1 to TRBJ2-2, with the D gene possibly TRBD1 or TRBD2, each one fitting 5 bases. The TCR originated in a human donor in good health (CMV status not recorded). Some clones in this sample may be carry-over from other donors' samples. Sequenced sample: CD8+ T cells from PBMCs. This receptor carries the CDR3 CSARERGTGELFF. DNA sequence: TGCAGTGCTAGAGAGAGGGGAACCGGGGAGCTGTTTTTT.